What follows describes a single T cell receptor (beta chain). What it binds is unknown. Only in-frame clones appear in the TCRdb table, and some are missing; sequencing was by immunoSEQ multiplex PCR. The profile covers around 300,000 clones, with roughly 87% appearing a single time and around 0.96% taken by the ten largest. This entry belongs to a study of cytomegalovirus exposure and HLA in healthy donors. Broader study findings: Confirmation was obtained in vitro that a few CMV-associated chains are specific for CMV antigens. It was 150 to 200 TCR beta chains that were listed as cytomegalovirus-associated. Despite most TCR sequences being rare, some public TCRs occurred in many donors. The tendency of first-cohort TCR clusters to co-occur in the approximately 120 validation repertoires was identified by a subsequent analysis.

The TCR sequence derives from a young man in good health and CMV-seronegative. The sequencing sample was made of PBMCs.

This chain's CDR3 is CASSLVGNSGSGNTIYF. In nucleotides, the CDR3 is TGCGCCAGCAGCTTGGTGGGCAATTCAGGCTCTGGAAACACCATATATTTT. The chain links TRBV5-1 to TRBJ1-3; D not resolved. This CDR3 region has 17 residues. Trimming removed 0 bases at V and 0 bases at J, with 13 bases between. Germline CDR1 reads SGHRS; CDR2 reads YFSETQ.